This T cell receptor (beta chain) comes out of a study of T cell repertoires in ileal Crohn's disease. The study, taken as a whole, reports: Every patient over 26.8% clonality showed endoscopic recurrence.

The CDR3 consists of 15 residues. Germline V gene sequence: CDR1 GTSNPN, CDR2 SVGIG (reference sequence). V shed 0 bases and J 4 bases; nucleotides not matched to a gene: 7. As concerns this clone: Its target is unknown.

Profiling relied on immunoSEQ multiplex PCR, and the TCRdb table lists in-frame clones only, not all of them. The table shows about 62,000 clones, with about 89% occurring only once. Time point specified: neoterminal ileum biopsy at postoperative endoscopy, about 6 months after surgery. The chain has TRBV30 and TRBJ2-3; the match to TRBD2 covers 7 bases. Material: ileal tissue. The sequence was collected from an adult with Crohn's disease. The CDR3 DNA sequence: TGTGCCTGGAGTGTACTGGCGGGAGCGGCAGATACGCAGTATTTT. This translates into CAWSVLAGAADTQYF. Full variable domain (rest looked up from reference TRBV30 and TRBJ2-3): SQTIHQWPATLVQPVGSPLSLECTVEGTSNPNLYWYRQAAGRGLQLLFYSVGIGQISSEVPQNLSASRPQDRQFILSSKKLLLSDSGFYLCAWSVLAGAADTQYFGPGTRLTVL.